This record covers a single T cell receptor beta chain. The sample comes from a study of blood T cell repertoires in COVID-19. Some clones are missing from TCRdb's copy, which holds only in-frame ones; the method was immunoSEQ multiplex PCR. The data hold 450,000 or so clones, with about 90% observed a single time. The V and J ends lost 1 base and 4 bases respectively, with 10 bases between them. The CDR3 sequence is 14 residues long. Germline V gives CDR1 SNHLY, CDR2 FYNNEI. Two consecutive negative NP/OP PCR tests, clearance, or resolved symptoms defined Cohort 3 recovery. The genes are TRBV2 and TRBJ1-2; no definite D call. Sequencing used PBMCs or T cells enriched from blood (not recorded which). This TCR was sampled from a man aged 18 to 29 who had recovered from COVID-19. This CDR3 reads CASSEVQTGYGYTF. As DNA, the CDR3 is TGTGCCAGCAGTGAAGTGCAAACGGGCTATGGCTACACCTTC. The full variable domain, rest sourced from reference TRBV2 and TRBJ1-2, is EPEVTQTPSHQVTQMGQEVILRCVPISNHLYFYWYRQILGQKVEFLVSFYNNEISEKSEIFDDQFSVERPDGSNFTLKIRSTKLEDSAMYFCASSEVQTGYGYTFGSGTRLTVV.